Each of the 5 T cell receptor beta chains below was sequenced from the same sample in a study of glioma-infiltrating T cells. Amplification of TCR alpha and beta CDR3 regions from RNA used iRepertoire nested multiplex PCR. From the multiplex PCR reads, TCRdb called clonotypes with MiXCR, one entry per CDR3 protein. The repertoire holds over 90,000 distinct CDR3 sequences, with around 28% as singletons. The sequencing sample was made of glioma tissue, nonneoplastic brain tissue, or PBMCs (not recorded which). The receptors derive from a human donor with low-grade glioma or glioblastoma, undergoing nonglioma brain surgery, or in good health (not recorded which).

This clonotype was seen repeatedly, ten times or more. CDR3 DNA: TGTGCCAGCAGCTTGGGGGCCGGGCGAATCCAAGAGACCCAGTACTTC. Encoded protein: CASSLGAGRIQETQYF. The rearrangement uses TRBV5-8 and TRBJ2-5; D is uncertain. The V gene lost 0 bases and the J gene lost 1 base, with 13 bases spanning the gap. CDR1 SGHTS and CDR2 YDEGEE come from the germline V gene. CDR3 length: 16 residues.

For this clonotype: A read error may explain this, as a much larger clone is one base away. The rearrangement uses TRBV28 and TRBJ1-2; D perhaps matches TRBD1 (5 bases). The CDR3 runs to 11 residues. Looked up from germline, CDR1 is MDHEN and CDR2 is SYDVKM. The ends were cut back, 7 bases at V and 9 bases at J, with 12 bases in the middle. CDR3 coding DNA: TGTGCCAGCATTAACAGGAGCAGCTACACCTTC. Its translation is CASINRSSYTF.

This clonotype was observed a handful of times. The chain uses TRBV7-9 and TRBJ1-2, with D uncertain. This CDR3 is 13 amino acids long. CDR1 is SEHNR, CDR2 FQNEAQ, per germline (reference sequence). Deletions cut 6 bases from V and 2 bases from J, with 10 bases between. The CDR3 nucleotides are TGTGCCAGCAGTTTGCCGGGAAACTATGGCTACACCTTC. It is translated as CASSLPGNYGYTF.

The rearrangement joins TRBV7-9 to TRBJ2-3; D call uncertain. Germline CDR1 and CDR2: SEHNR and FQNEAQ (reference sequence). This CDR3 contains 13 residues. Trimming shortened V by 5 bases and J by 4 bases, and 10 bases separated the two germline ends. Here the CDR3 reads CASSPPASDTQYF. As DNA, the CDR3 is TGTGCCAGCAGCCCCCCAGCGTCAGATACGCAGTATTTT.

This clonotype was found a few times. The V and J genes are TRBV19 and TRBJ1-5; TRBD1 matches 9 bases. The CDR3 runs 15 residues. Germline loops: CDR1 LNHDA, CDR2 SQIVND (reference sequence). With 6 bases clipped from V and 1 base from J, the junction kept 4 bases outside the gene matches. Here the CDR3 reads CASSNDRGSNQPQHF. For the CDR3, the DNA is TGTGCCAGTAGCAACGACAGGGGGAGCAATCAGCCCCAGCATTTT.